The text below deals with one T cell receptor beta chain. The sample is drawn from a study of shared clonotypes between healthy human individuals. The method was immunoSEQ multiplex PCR; TCRdb's version includes in-frame clones alone and lacks a portion of them. Among under 1,100,000 clones, approximately 70% were seen once, and the ten largest hold approximately 1.5%. Germline V gene lookup returns CDR1 MGHDK and CDR2 SYGVNS. The CDR3 has 14 residues. V was pared by 5 bases and J by 5 bases, with 6 bases of the junction left unmatched. This chain links TRBV25-1 with TRBJ2-5; 9 nucleotides agree with TRBD1. Source material: memory CD4+ T cells sorted from blood. Stated subset: CD45RA-negative fraction. This TCR was sampled from a man between 18 and 29 years old in good health. CDR3: CASSRTGVPETQYF. As DNA, the CDR3 is TGTGCCAGCAGTAGGACAGGGGTTCCGGAGACCCAGTACTTC. Supplemented by reference TRBV25-1 and TRBJ2-5, the full variable domain reads EADIYQTPRYLVIGTGKKITLECSQTMGHDKMYWYQQDPGMELHLIHYSYGVNSTEKGDLSSESTVSRIRTEHFPLTLESARPSHTSQYLCASSRTGVPETQYFGPGTRLLVL.